This is a list of T cell receptor beta chains from one sample in a study of technical replicates of blood from several donors. This table comes from immunoSEQ multiplex PCR, and its TCRdb copy is limited to in-frame clones, with some not included. The table includes about 14,000 clones, around 75% detected once. Sequenced sample: PBMCs. The receptors were sampled from a human donor in good health. Both conserved end residues are part of each CDR3. A D gene is named only where the DNA matches it firmly. Clone size is shown for a subset of rows, as once, few, many or a class of expanded clone.

J gene,CDR3 length,D gene,V gene,clone size,CDR3 DNA,CDR3 protein
TRBJ2-1,15,TRBD2,TRBV5-1,NA,TGCGCCAGCAGCTTGGCGAGCGGGAGAAGGAATGAGCAGTTCTTC,CASSLASGRRNEQFF
TRBJ1-2,16,NA,TRBV5-1,once,TGCGCCAGCAGCCCCCAGGGGCCTCGAACTAACTATGGCTACACCTTC,CASSPQGPRTNYGYTF
TRBJ1-2,14,NA,TRBV5-1,NA,TGCGCCAGCAGCCCCGACTCGAGTAACTATGGCTACACCTTC,CASSPDSSNYGYTF
TRBJ1-1,15,NA,TRBV27,NA,TGTGCCAGCAGTTCCCTAACAGCAGTCAACACTGAAGCTTTCTTT,CASSSLTAVNTEAFF
TRBJ2-5,16,NA,TRBV10-3,NA,TGTGCCATCAGTGAGAAGGGGGGGGGCGAACAAGAGACCCAGTACTTC,CAISEKGGGEQETQYF
TRBJ2-7,12,TRBD2,TRBV2,NA,TGTGCCAGCAGGGGGGAGGGTTACGAGCAGTACTTC,CASRGEGYEQYF
TRBJ2-7,15,NA,TRBV6-1,NA,TGTGCCAGCAGTGAAGAAGAGGGTGGCTCCTACGAGCAGTACTTC,CASSEEEGGSYEQYF
TRBJ2-3,18,TRBD2,TRBV4-2,NA,TGTGCCAGCAGCCTGTGGACTAGCGGGAGGGCCAACGCAGATACGCAGTATTTT,CASSLWTSGRANADTQYF
TRBJ2-7,15,NA,TRBV5-1,NA,TGCGCCAGCAGCTTGGCCGAGTACAGCATCTACGAGCAGTACTTC,CASSLAEYSIYEQYF
TRBJ2-2,15,NA,TRBV10-1,NA,TGCGCCAGCAGTGAGGGAGTAGACTATGTCGGGGAGCTGTTTTTT,CASSEGVDYVGELFF
TRBJ1-2,13,NA,TRBV28,NA,TGTGCCAGCAGTTTATGGAGTAACTATGGCTACACCTTC,CASSLWSNYGYTF
TRBJ2-1,15,TRBD2,TRBV6-1,NA,TGTGCCAGCAGTGAAGAACTAGCGGGAGTTAGGGAGCAGTTCTTC,CASSEELAGVREQFF
TRBJ2-7,13,NA,TRBV10-1,NA,TGCGCCAGCAGTGAGCAGCTAGCGTACGAGCAGTACTTC,CASSEQLAYEQYF
TRBJ2-5,15,TRBD2,TRBV6-5,NA,TGTGCCAGCAGTTCCCAGGGACTAGCTGTGGGGACCCAGTACTTC,CASSSQGLAVGTQYF
TRBJ2-1,17,NA,TRBV7-2,NA,TGTGCCAGCAGCACCACGGGGGTCTACCGCTCCTACAATGAGCAGTTCTTC,CASSTTGVYRSYNEQFF
TRBJ2-5,12,NA,TRBV13,NA,TGTGCCAGCAGCCAGGGGGGTCGGACCCAGTACTTC,CASSQGGRTQYF
TRBJ2-7,19,TRBD2,TRBV14,NA,TGTGCCAGCAGCCAATTCTACCATCCGGCGGGAGCGATTAACGACGAGCAGTACTTC,CASSQFYHPAGAINDEQYF
TRBJ2-7,14,TRBD1,TRBV10-3,once,TGTGCCATCAGGTCGACAGGGGGGCTCTACGAGCAGTACTTC,CAIRSTGGLYEQYF
TRBJ2-7,15,TRBD2,TRBV6-4,NA,TGTGCCAGCAGTGATACCCCAGCGGGAGTAGGCGAGCAGTACTTC,CASSDTPAGVGEQYF
TRBJ2-3,18,TRBD2,TRBV5-6,NA,TGTGCCAGCAGCTACGGGGGGTCAGGCGGAGTTTTCACAGATACGCAGTATTTT,CASSYGGSGGVFTDTQYF
TRBJ1-1,15,NA,TRBV9,few,TGTGCCAGCAGCGTAACGGGGTCGGTGGACACTGAAGCTTTCTTT,CASSVTGSVDTEAFF
TRBJ1-1,14,NA,TRBV5-1,NA,TGCGCCAGCACCCCGACAGCCGGGGGCACTGAAGCTTTCTTT,CASTPTAGGTEAFF
TRBJ1-1,15,TRBD1,TRBV7-6,NA,TGTGCCAGCAGCGAGCTGACAGGGGGTCACACTGAAGCTTTCTTT,CASSELTGGHTEAFF
TRBJ1-3,14,NA,TRBV6-1,few,TGTGCCAGCGAGAGGCTGAGCTCTGGAAACACCATATATTTT,CASERLSSGNTIYF
TRBJ2-1,12,NA,TRBV30,NA,TGTGCCTGGGAGACTTCCTACAATGAGCAGTTCTTC,CAWETSYNEQFF
TRBJ2-7,15,TRBD2,TRBV18,NA,TGTGCCAGCTCGCAAACGACTAGCGGGAGGTACGAGCAGTACTTC,CASSQTTSGRYEQYF
TRBJ2-7,17,TRBD2,TRBV27,NA,TGTGCCAGCAGTTTACTGTGGACTAGCGGGAGCCACGGTGAGCAGTACTTC,CASSLLWTSGSHGEQYF
TRBJ2-7,13,NA,TRBV6-1,NA,TGTGCCAGCAGTGAAGCGCGAGGGTACGAGCAGTACTTC,CASSEARGYEQYF
TRBJ2-1,13,TRBD2,TRBV10-3,NA,TGTGCCTCGGGACTAGCGGCCTACAATGAGCAGTTCTTC,CASGLAAYNEQFF
TRBJ1-2,12,NA,TRBV11-2,NA,TGTGCCAGCAGCCGACCGGGGTATGGCTACACCTTC,CASSRPGYGYTF
TRBJ2-5,14,NA,TRBV30,NA,TGTGCCTGGAGTGTACAGACAGGACAAGAGACCCAGTACTTC,CAWSVQTGQETQYF
TRBJ2-2,15,NA,TRBV6-5,NA,TGTGCCAGCAGTTATGGACTAACGAACACCGGGGAGCTGTTTTTT,CASSYGLTNTGELFF
TRBJ1-4,13,TRBD1,TRBV2,NA,TGTGCCAGGCACAGGGGCGGGGATGAAAAACTGTTTTTT,CARHRGGDEKLFF
TRBJ2-3,20,TRBD2,TRBV5-1,NA,TGCGCCAGCAGCTTGGTGGGACGGGTAGCGGGAGGACCCGGCACAGATACGCAGTATTTT,CASSLVGRVAGGPGTDTQYF
TRBJ1-5,14,TRBD1,TRBV6-5,NA,TGTGCCAGCAGTTACTCACAGGGGGCTCAGCCCCAGCATTTT,CASSYSQGAQPQHF
TRBJ2-3,13,NA,TRBV29-1,NA,TGCAGCCTTACTAGCACACTCACAGATACGCAGTATTTT,CSLTSTLTDTQYF
TRBJ2-3,15,NA,TRBV7-3,NA,TGTGCCAGCAGCTTAAACAGCTATAGCACAGATACGCAGTATTTT,CASSLNSYSTDTQYF
TRBJ1-1,14,NA,TRBV7-8,NA,TGTGCCAGCAGCCTGACAGAGATGAACACTGAAGCTTTCTTT,CASSLTEMNTEAFF
TRBJ2-1,15,NA,TRBV27,NA,TGTGCCAGCAGTCCCGTGGGGGGAAGGACCTATGAGCAGTTCTTC,CASSPVGGRTYEQFF
TRBJ2-3,13,NA,TRBV2,once,TGTGCCAGCAGGCCCCGAGGCACAGATACGCAGTATTTT,CASRPRGTDTQYF
TRBJ2-2,16,TRBD2,TRBV11-3,NA,TGTGCCAGCAGCCGTACTAGCGGATACGACACCGGGGAGCTGTTTTTT,CASSRTSGYDTGELFF
TRBJ1-2,15,TRBD1,TRBV6-1,NA,TGTGCCAGCACTCTCGATGGGACAGGGGACTATGGCTACACCTTC,CASTLDGTGDYGYTF
TRBJ2-5,15,TRBD1,TRBV10-3,NA,TGTGCCACCCACCGGGACAGGGGACGTCAAGAGACCCAGTACTTC,CATHRDRGRQETQYF
TRBJ1-2,14,NA,TRBV28,once,TGTGCCAGCAGTGGGGGGGGTTATAACTATGGCTACACCTTC,CASSGGGYNYGYTF
TRBJ2-7,17,TRBD2,TRBV30,NA,TGTGCCTGGAGTGTACGAGTAGCGGGGCCCCTCTCCTACGAGCAGTACTTC,CAWSVRVAGPLSYEQYF
TRBJ2-7,16,NA,TRBV7-8,NA,TGTGCCAGCAGCTTAGTGTTGGCTAGCGACCCTATCGAGCAGTACTTC,CASSLVLASDPIEQYF
TRBJ1-1,14,TRBD1,TRBV5-1,NA,TGCGCCAGCAGCACCGGGACAGAGAACACTGAAGCTTTCTTT,CASSTGTENTEAFF
TRBJ2-1,16,NA,TRBV5-1,NA,TGCGCCAGCACCGAGGGTCCGGAGGACCACTACAATGAGCAGTTCTTC,CASTEGPEDHYNEQFF
TRBJ2-3,17,TRBD2,TRBV5-1,NA,TGCGCCAGCAGCTTGGCATCGCTAGCGGGAACCACAGATACGCAGTATTTT,CASSLASLAGTTDTQYF
TRBJ2-2,17,TRBD2,TRBV7-3,NA,TGTGCCAGCAGCTTAATGGCCAGCGGGAGGAACACCGGGGAGCTGTTTTTT,CASSLMASGRNTGELFF
TRBJ1-2,14,TRBD1,TRBV7-9,NA,TGTGCCAGCAGCGAGGACAGGGGAACCTATGGCTACACCTTC,CASSEDRGTYGYTF
TRBJ1-1,15,TRBD1,TRBV19,NA,TGTGCCAGTAGTCCGTGGGACAGGCCGAACACTGAAGCTTTCTTT,CASSPWDRPNTEAFF
TRBJ1-5,15,TRBD1,TRBV6-4,NA,TGTGCCAGCAGTGAGCAGGGGGCTGGCAATCAGCCCCAGCATTTT,CASSEQGAGNQPQHF
TRBJ2-5,14,TRBD2,TRBV10-3,NA,TGTGCCATCAGTAATAGCGGGGCGGAAGAGACCCAGTACTTC,CAISNSGAEETQYF
TRBJ1-5,18,TRBD1,TRBV19,NA,TGTGCCAGTAGTACTCGGACAGGCCCAGGGGGGAGCAATCAGCCCCAGCATTTT,CASSTRTGPGGSNQPQHF